Below, one T cell receptor beta chain is given with its context. Antigen unknown. The graft donor-derived T-allo10 cells reportedly recognize host alloantigens, are anergic, and suppress alloantigen-specifically. TCRdb itself ran the reads through MiXCR, one entry per CDR3 protein. Here the sample spans around 69,000 distinct CDR3 sequences, roughly three fifths being singletons. The sample originates from a study of type 1 regulatory T cells. The wider study: This in vitro CD4 product, T-allo10, is enriched for Tr1 cells and alloantigen-specific.

This CDR3 contains 15 residues. The V end was cut by 7 bases, the J end by 0 bases, with 15 bases between. CDR1 is SQVTM, CDR2 ANQGSEA, per germline. This chain uses TRBV29-1 with TRBJ1-4; tentative D call: TRBD1 (6 bases). The receptor was derived from a human donor in good health. Specimen: cultured T cells, either the whole culture or a sorted T cell fraction (not recorded which). Subset meaning: Tr1-enriched cell product generated in vitro against host alloantigens. Here the CDR3 reads CSATDSRATNEKLFF. The DNA for the CDR3 is TGCAGCGCCACGGACAGTAGGGCAACTAATGAAAAACTGTTTTTT.